This T cell receptor (beta chain) was recovered during a study of blood T cell repertoires in COVID-19. About the study: In each case, the material was cDNA or gDNA derived from T cells, B-cell-depleted T cells, or PBMCs.

Sequencing was performed with immunoSEQ multiplex PCR; in TCRdb, only in-frame clones are kept and a portion is missing. The sample shows roughly 70,000 clones, about four fifths of them seen only once. The sequence was collected from a man between 70 and 80 years old who had recovered from COVID-19. The sequenced material came from peripheral blood.

The CDR3 bases are TGTGCCAGCAGCCCGGGGGGCTCGGGACTAGCGGGAATGAATGAGCAGTTCTTC. Its translation is CASSPGGSGLAGMNEQFF. The rearrangement uses TRBV7-9 and TRBJ2-1; 13 nucleotides align to TRBD2. The junction had 14 bases not matched to a gene; V was cut back by 5 bases and J by 7 bases. Germline V gene data show CDR1 as SEHNR and CDR2 as FQNEAQ (reference sequence). This CDR3 spans 18 amino acids.